The 28 T cell receptor beta chains below all came from one sample that was sequenced in a study of T cell changes during pregnancy in multiple sclerosis. Using immunoSEQ multiplex PCR, the repertoire was profiled, and TCRdb retains in-frame clones only, with some absent. Among around 36,000 clones, 90% to 95% were seen once, and the ten largest hold 7.8%. The sample here was CD8+ T cells from peripheral blood mononuclear cells, taken before pregnancy. The receptors stem from a female donor with multiple sclerosis, enrolled in a pregnancy study.

The chain recombines TRBV27 with TRBJ2-1; unclear D gene. Trimming left V 8 bases short and J 7 bases short, with 18 bases between. This CDR3 is built from 14 residues. Germline V gene data show CDR1 as MNHEY and CDR2 as SMNVEV (reference sequence). The CDR3 nucleotides are TGTGCCAGCTCCCCCGTTAAGAGCACGAATGAGCAGTTCTTC. Protein: CASSPVKSTNEQFF.

The rearrangement links TRBV27 to TRBJ1-2; 7 bases align to TRBD1. The CDR3 totals 14 residues. The V gene's germline CDR1 is MNHEY and CDR2 SMNVEV (reference sequence). Trimming at V came to 5 bases and at J to 5 bases, leaving 8 bases not matched to a gene. Here the CDR3 reads CASSPLGTEYGYTF. The CDR3 DNA reads TGTGCCAGCAGTCCCCTGGGGACAGAATATGGCTACACCTTC.

The CDR3 DNA is TGTGCCAGCTCACCACAAGTAACGGGAGATTCCACCTACGAGCAGTACTTC. Encoded protein: CASSPQVTGDSTYEQYF. The chain combines TRBV18 with TRBJ2-7; a possible D gene is TRBD2 (6 bases). Germline loops: CDR1 KGHSH, CDR2 LQKENI. CDR3 length: 17 amino acids. The V end lost 1 base, the J end lost 2 bases, and 18 bases lay between the germline ends.

CDR3 amino acids: CASSLGTVGGSHEAFF. The CDR3 DNA sequence: TGTGCCAGCAGTTTAGGGACAGTGGGAGGCTCCCATGAAGCTTTCTTT. The gene calls are TRBV28 and TRBJ1-1; TRBD1 agrees at 7 bases. CDR1 and CDR2 (germline): MDHEN, SYDVKM. This CDR3 region has 16 residues. The ends lost 2 bases at V and 7 bases at J; junction bases unmatched: 13.

The chain joins TRBV6-5 to TRBJ2-1; D remains unclear. Trimming pared 6 bases from V and 4 bases from J, leaving 10 bases between. This CDR3 spans 13 amino acids. Looked up from germline, CDR1 is MNHEY and CDR2 is SVGAGI. CDR3 residues: CASSLNSYNEQFF. The CDR3 region has the DNA TGTGCCAGCAGCCTAAACTCTTACAATGAGCAGTTCTTC.

The V and J genes are TRBV28 and TRBJ2-7, with D possibly matching TRBD2 (6 bases). Deletions cut 1 base from V and 5 bases from J, with 12 bases between. CDR3 length: 14 amino acids. Looked up from germline, CDR1 is MDHEN and CDR2 is SYDVKM. Here the CDR3 DNA reads TGTGCCAGCAGTTTATCCGGGGGTGTAGACGAGCAGTACTTC. It translates to CASSLSGGVDEQYF.

The chain has TRBV27 and TRBJ2-7; perhaps TRBD2 as D (5 bases). The length of the CDR3 is 15 residues. V was trimmed by 5 bases and J by 0 bases, leaving 14 bases between them. The V gene's germline CDR1 is MNHEY and CDR2 SMNVEV (reference sequence). CDR3 amino acids: CASSASGMNSYEQYF. In nucleotides, the CDR3 is TGTGCCAGCAGTGCCTCCGGGATGAACTCCTACGAGCAGTACTTC.

In this sample, this clone turned up once. V usage is TRBV4-3 and J usage is TRBJ2-6, with D possibly matching TRBD2 (6 bases). The CDR3 spans 16 residues. CDR1 is LGHNA and CDR2 is YSLEER in the germline V gene. The germline V and J ends were trimmed by 1 base and 2 bases, with 9 bases remaining between them. The CDR3 loop is CASSQVGGAGANVLTF. The CDR3 coding sequence is TGCGCCAGCAGCCAAGTGGGGGGTGCTGGGGCCAACGTCCTGACTTTC.

This chain connects TRBV11-3 to TRBJ2-4; D call uncertain. Looked up from germline, CDR1 is SGHNT and CDR2 is YENEEA. The CDR3 has 13 amino acids. The V and J ends lost 6 bases and 5 bases respectively, with 11 bases between them. The CDR3 sequence: CASSLRPENIQYF. DNA for the CDR3: TGTGCCAGCAGTCTGAGGCCCGAAAACATTCAGTACTTC.

The chain carries TRBV7-9 and TRBJ2-5; 8 positions agree with TRBD1. The CDR3 loop spans 14 amino acids. The junction had 4 bases not matched to a gene; V was cut back by 2 bases and J by 5 bases. The V gene's germline CDR1 is SEHNR and CDR2 FQNEAQ (reference sequence). The CDR3 DNA reads TGTGCCAGCAGCTTACTGACAGGGGACGAGACCCAGTACTTC. Translation gives CASSLLTGDETQYF.

This clone was seen just once. The V and J genes are TRBV14 and TRBJ2-7, with 8 bases aligning to TRBD2. Germline trimming cut 1 base from V and 5 bases from J; bases unmatched to any gene: 7. Germline V gene lookup returns CDR1 SGHDN and CDR2 FVKESK. The CDR3 extends over 15 amino acids. The CDR3 reads CASSQATSGLHEQYF. The DNA for the CDR3 is TGTGCCAGCAGCCAAGCTACTAGCGGCCTACACGAGCAGTACTTC.

This clone showed up just once. The rearrangement joins TRBV28 to TRBJ2-2; TRBD2 is a possible D gene (6 bases). Germline CDR1 and CDR2: MDHEN and SYDVKM. Trimming removed 4 bases at V and 6 bases at J, with 18 bases between. The CDR3 runs to 16 residues. The CDR3 DNA reads TGTGCCAGCAGTTCGACTAGTGGTTGGGGGGCCGGGGAGCTGTTTTTT. Translating gives CASSSTSGWGAGELFF.

This rearrangement joins TRBV11-2 to TRBJ2-3, with 8 nucleotides matching TRBD2. The CDR3 covers 18 residues. V lost 0 bases, J lost 1 base, and 9 bases stayed unmatched. Germline-derived CDR1 and CDR2 are SGHAT and FQNNGV. The CDR3 sequence: CASSLDPGAGVGTDTQYF. Written as DNA, the CDR3 is TGTGCCAGCAGCTTAGATCCTGGAGCGGGGGTCGGCACAGATACGCAGTATTTT. Full variable domain (remainder filled in from reference TRBV11-2 and TRBJ2-3): EAGVAQSPRYKIIEKRQSVAFWCNPISGHATLYWYQQILGQGPKLLIQFQNNGVVDDSQLPKDRFSAERLKGVDSTLKIQPAKLEDSAVYLCASSLDPGAGVGTDTQYFGPGTRLTVL.

The V and J genes are TRBV9 and TRBJ2-7, with 7 nucleotides matching TRBD2. V shed 0 bases and J 6 bases; nucleotides not matched to a gene: 6. Germline V gene data show CDR1 as SGDLS and CDR2 as YYNGEE. The CDR3 has 14 residues. The CDR3 spells CASSVESGGGEQYF. The CDR3 nucleotides are TGTGCCAGCAGCGTAGAATCTGGGGGGGGCGAGCAGTACTTC.

The V and J genes are TRBV5-6 and TRBJ2-7, with a weak D call TRBD2 (6 bases). CDR1 is SGHDT, CDR2 YYEEEE, per germline. CDR3 length: 13 residues. Trimming pared 3 bases from V and 1 base from J, leaving 8 bases between. The CDR3, as DNA: TGTGCCAGCAGCTCCGGGACTTCCTACGAGCAGTACTTC. The encoded protein is CASSSGTSYEQYF.

This chain connects TRBV9 to TRBJ2-7; TRBD2 aligns across 9 bases. The CDR3 sequence is 16 residues long. V gave up 0 bases and J gave up 0 bases; unmatched junction bases: 4. Germline V gene lookup returns CDR1 SGDLS and CDR2 YYNGEE. The CDR3 DNA reads TGTGCCAGCAGCGTAGTAGCGGGAGCTAGCTCCTACGAGCAGTACTTC. Its translation is CASSVVAGASSYEQYF.

The rearrangement links TRBV19 to TRBJ2-1; 8 nucleotides align to TRBD1. The V segment lost 5 bases and the J segment 4 bases; nucleotides outside the gene matches: 4. CDR3 size: 14 residues. Germline CDR1 LNHDA, CDR2 SQIVND (reference sequence). CDR3 region: CASSVDRAYNEQFF. CDR3 coding DNA: TGTGCCAGTAGTGTGGACAGGGCGTACAATGAGCAGTTCTTC.

This chain's CDR3 is CASSQGGGYEQYF. The CDR3, as DNA: TGCGCCAGCAGCCAGGGGGGGGGCTACGAGCAGTACTTC. The chain couples TRBV4-1 to TRBJ2-7, with 7 bases lining up with TRBD2. Germline values: CDR1 MGHRA, CDR2 YSYEKL. The CDR3 runs 13 residues. With 3 bases clipped from V and 3 bases from J, the junction kept 2 bases outside the gene matches.

This chain joins TRBV7-8 and TRBJ2-7; 9 nucleotides agree with TRBD1. With 5 bases clipped from V and 3 bases from J, the junction kept 5 bases outside the gene matches. In germline, CDR1 is SGHVS, CDR2 FQNEAQ. This CDR3 spans 14 amino acids. CDR3 sequence (DNA): TGTGCCAGCAGCCCCCGGGACAGGGTCTACGAGCAGTACTTC. Translated: CASSPRDRVYEQYF.

The rearrangement joins TRBV19 to TRBJ1-1; weak D call: TRBD1 (6 bases). Looked up from germline, CDR1 is LNHDA and CDR2 is SQIVND (reference sequence). This CDR3 is 13 amino acids long. V lost 5 bases, J lost 1 base, and 8 bases lay in between. In nucleotides, the CDR3 is TGTGCCAGTAGTCAGGGGCCGAACACTGAAGCTTTCTTT. As protein: CASSQGPNTEAFF.

The V call is TRBV19, the J call TRBJ2-1; 11 bases map to TRBD1. This CDR3 region has 15 residues. V lost 3 bases and J lost 6; bases outside the gene matches: 4. CDR1 and CDR2 (germline): LNHDA, SQIVND (reference sequence). CDR3 DNA: TGTGCCAGTAGTATGGGGGACAGGGGGTCCAATGAGCAGTTCTTC. The encoded protein is CASSMGDRGSNEQFF.

The J gene is TRBJ2-7, the V gene TRBV5-4, with D unclear. This CDR3 is built from 12 residues. From germline, CDR1 is SGHNT and CDR2 YYREEE (reference sequence). V dropped 0 bases and J dropped 4 bases, with 5 bases sitting between them. CDR3 sequence: CASSLGAYEQYF. In DNA, the CDR3 is TGTGCCAGCAGCTTGGGGGCATACGAGCAGTACTTC.

This chain uses TRBV15 with TRBJ2-1, with 12 bases lining up with TRBD2. The trim removed 0 bases at V and 5 bases at J, leaving 5 bases unmatched. Germline lookup yields CDR1 LNHNV and CDR2 YYDKDF (reference sequence). This CDR3 is built from 17 residues. The CDR3 DNA sequence: TGTGCCACCAGCAGAGATCGACTAGCGGGAGCCCACAATGAGCAGTTCTTC. Amino acids: CATSRDRLAGAHNEQFF. Complete variable domain (other parts from reference TRBV15 and TRBJ2-1): DAMVIQNPRYQVTQFGKPVTLSCSQTLNHNVMYWYQQKSSQAPKLLFHYYDKDFNNEADTPDNFQSRRPNTSFCFLDIRSPGLGDTAMYLCATSRDRLAGAHNEQFFGPGTRLTVL.

V is TRBV7-6 and J is TRBJ2-6; 9 nucleotides match TRBD1. Per the germline V gene, CDR1 is SGHVS and CDR2 is FNYEAQ. V was clipped by 0 bases and J by 3 bases; unmatched bases: 6. The CDR3 consists of 18 residues. The CDR3 nucleotides are TGTGCCAGCAGCTTAGCGAATACAGGGGGCTTTGGGGCCAACGTCCTGACTTTC. Its translation is CASSLANTGGFGANVLTF.

The chain recombines TRBV4-1 with TRBJ1-1; 10 bases agree with TRBD1. Germline assignment: CDR1 MGHRA and CDR2 YSYEKL. V lost 2 bases to trimming and J lost 4 bases; unmatched junction nucleotides: 10. This CDR3 is built from 17 residues. CDR3 DNA sequence: TGCGCCAGCAGCCAATCGACAGGGGGCGGCATAGGCACTGAAGCTTTCTTT. It codes for CASSQSTGGGIGTEAFF.

This chain joins TRBV5-1 and TRBJ2-7, with 7 bases fitting TRBD2. The CDR3 totals 15 residues. J gave up 3 bases and V 0 bases, and 6 bases lay outside the gene matches. Germline V lookup: CDR1 SGHRS, CDR2 YFSETQ. CDR3 nucleotide sequence: TGCGCCAGCAGCTTGGCCGGCGGGAGTATCTACGAGCAGTACTTC. It yields the protein CASSLAGGSIYEQYF. The whole variable domain, remainder taken from reference TRBV5-1 and TRBJ2-7, is KAGVTQTPRYLIKTRGQQVTLSCSPISGHRSVSWYQQTPGQGLQFLFEYFSETQRNKGNFPGRFSGRQFSNSRSEMNVSTLELGDSALYLCASSLAGGSIYEQYFGPGTRLTVT.

The chain links TRBV14 to TRBJ1-1; the D gene is possibly TRBD1 (6 bases). The CDR3 loop spans 19 amino acids. Trimming removed 4 bases from V and 1 base from J, with 25 bases in between. Germline lookup yields CDR1 SGHDN and CDR2 FVKESK. The CDR3 DNA sequence: TGTGCCAGCAGCCGGGGGCTGGGACCCCCAAGGACGCGGAACACTGAAGCTTTCTTT. It specifies CASSRGLGPPRTRNTEAFF. The full variable domain, rest sourced from reference TRBV14 and TRBJ1-1, is EAGVTQFPSHSVIEKGQTVTLRCDPISGHDNLYWYRRVMGKEIKFLLHFVKESKQDESGMPNNRFLAERTGGTYSTLKVQPAELEDSGVYFCASSRGLGPPRTRNTEAFFGQGTRLTVV.

The rearrangement uses TRBV25-1 and TRBJ1-1, with D hard to call. CDR3 size: 15 residues. Trimming pared 1 base from V and 1 base from J, leaving 10 bases between. Germline V gene data show CDR1 as MGHDK and CDR2 as SYGVNS. The CDR3 coding sequence is TGTGCCAGCAGTGAATTCGGGAGCCCGAACACTGAAGCTTTCTTT. Protein: CASSEFGSPNTEAFF. Drawing the rest from reference TRBV25-1 and TRBJ1-1, the complete variable domain is EADIYQTPRYLVIGTGKKITLECSQTMGHDKMYWYQQDPGMELHLIHYSYGVNSTEKGDLSSESTVSRIRTEHFPLTLESARPSHTSQYLCASSEFGSPNTEAFFGQGTRLTVV.